One and the same sample provided the 30 T cell receptor beta chains below, sequenced in a study of CD8 T cells in ankylosing spondylitis. Antigen specificity for these receptors is unknown. One entry per CDR3 protein, called by TCRdb with MiXCR from the 5' RACE reads. The sample yields 500,000 to 550,000 distinct CDR3 sequences, roughly an eighth seen once. General study points: Blood from ankylosing spondylitis patients appeared to carry a characteristic roughly 8-variant TCR beta motif.

Sequencing input: blood, either unsorted or a sorted T cell fraction (not recorded which). These TCRs come from a male donor with ankylosing spondylitis.

This clonotype was counted only a few times. CDR3 region: CASRRPGNNEQFF. The CDR3 DNA reads TGTGCCAGCAGACGTCCGGGAAACAATGAGCAGTTCTTC. The V call is TRBV27, the J call TRBJ2-1; D is possibly TRBD2 (5 bases). The CDR3 is 13 residues long. The V end lost 6 bases, the J end lost 5 bases, and 11 bases lay between the germline ends. Germline V gene data show CDR1 as MNHEY and CDR2 as SMNVEV (reference sequence).

V is TRBV20-1 and J is TRBJ1-1; the D gene is possibly TRBD1 (6 bases). This CDR3 comprises 15 residues. Germline CDR1 DFQATT, CDR2 SNEGSKA (reference sequence). V lost 3 bases to trimming and J lost 5 bases, with 19 bases between them. CDR3 protein: CSARDPGGPGTEAFF. The DNA of the CDR3 is TGCAGTGCTAGGGACCCTGGGGGCCCGGGGACTGAAGCTTTCTTT.

This rearrangement joins TRBV11-2 to TRBJ2-2, with 10 bases aligning to TRBD1. Germline values: CDR1 SGHAT, CDR2 FQNNGV. The trim removed 3 bases at V and 4 bases at J, leaving 8 bases unmatched. This CDR3 contains 17 residues. CDR3 residues: CASSFGTGAPRTGELFF. DNA for the CDR3: TGTGCCAGCAGCTTTGGGACAGGGGCGCCGCGCACCGGGGAGCTGTTTTTT.

This clonotype has more than one count but fewer than ten. The genes are TRBV27 and TRBJ1-2, with no clear D. Trimming stripped 6 bases from V and 4 bases from J, with 12 bases between. CDR3 size: 13 residues. The germline V gene encodes CDR1 MNHEY and CDR2 SMNVEV (reference sequence). The CDR3 reads CASRQNRVYGYTF. The CDR3 DNA follows: TGTGCCAGCAGGCAAAATAGGGTCTATGGCTACACCTTC.

The V call is TRBV7-2, the J call TRBJ1-5; 7 nucleotides match TRBD1. V gave up 4 bases and J gave up 4 bases; unmatched junction bases: 13. The CDR3 runs 17 residues. CDR1 SGHTA and CDR2 FQGNSA come from the germline V gene. CDR3 protein: CASSSGTAGRGNQPQHF. In DNA form, the CDR3 reads TGTGCCAGCAGCTCCGGGACAGCAGGCAGGGGGAATCAGCCCCAGCATTTT.

The chain combines TRBV20-1 with TRBJ2-3; unclear D gene. CDR1 is DFQATT and CDR2 is SNEGSKA in the germline V gene (reference sequence). CDR3 length: 14 amino acids. V dropped 6 bases and J dropped 0 bases, with 13 bases sitting between them. CDR3 in DNA: TGCAGTGCCGACCCGGGCGGAAGCACAGATACGCAGTATTTT. This sequence encodes CSADPGGSTDTQYF.

The chain is built from TRBV2 and TRBJ1-5; D may be TRBD1 (6 bases). Germline V gives CDR1 SNHLY, CDR2 FYNNEI. V was trimmed by 5 bases and J by 5 bases, leaving 10 bases between them. The CDR3 length is 13 residues. The CDR3 here is CASSIWGHQPQHF. The CDR3 nucleotides are TGTGCCAGCAGTATTTGGGGGCATCAGCCCCAGCATTTT.

This clonotype has just a few counts. This chain joins TRBV7-2 and TRBJ1-2; a possible D gene is TRBD1 (6 bases). From germline, CDR1 is SGHTA and CDR2 FQGNSA. V was shortened by 2 bases and J by 4 bases, with 14 bases between the two germline ends. CDR3 size: 15 residues. CDR3 loop: CASSLLTGGSYGYTF. CDR3 in DNA: TGTGCCAGCAGCTTACTGACCGGGGGCAGCTATGGCTACACCTTC.

This clonotype was counted ten times or more. This chain connects TRBV5-6 to TRBJ2-3; D not certain. Germline CDR1 reads SGHDT; CDR2 reads YYEEEE. The CDR3 covers 14 residues. Trimming removed 0 bases from V and 2 bases from J, with 7 bases in between. Here the CDR3 reads CASSLGAYTDTQYF. DNA of the CDR3: TGTGCCAGCAGCTTGGGCGCTTACACAGATACGCAGTATTTT.

This clonotype was seen more than once but under ten times. This chain joins TRBV27 and TRBJ2-7, with D tentatively TRBD2 (6 bases). Between the trimmed V and J ends, which lost 10 bases and 2 bases, there was a span of 12 bases. The CDR3 spans 12 residues. From germline, CDR1 is MNHEY and CDR2 SMNVEV (reference sequence). The CDR3 sequence: CATRGWTYEQYF. CDR3 DNA sequence: TGTGCCACCCGGGGGTGGACCTACGAGCAGTACTTC.

This clonotype was recorded a few times. The chain couples TRBV3-1 to TRBJ2-1, with a possible D match to TRBD2 (5 bases). Between the trimmed V and J ends, which lost 2 bases and 13 bases, there was a span of 18 bases. CDR1 and CDR2 from the germline V gene are LGHDT and YNNKEL (reference sequence). This CDR3 is 14 amino acids long. Written as DNA, the CDR3 is TGTGCCAGCAGCCAATCCACCCTTAGCGTATCCCAGTTCTTC. This gives the protein CASSQSTLSVSQFF.

The genes are TRBV4-2 and TRBJ1-2; TRBD1 is a possible D gene (5 bases). With 5 bases removed from V and 0 bases from J, the gap between germline ends came to 16 bases. CDR1 and CDR2 from the germline V gene are LGHNA and YNFKEQ. This CDR3 region has 16 residues. In DNA, the CDR3 is TGTGCCAGCAGCTGGCCGGAGGGAGGGGCTAACTATGGCTACACCTTC. It specifies CASSWPEGGANYGYTF.

The rearrangement joins TRBV5-5 to TRBJ1-1; 9 bases line up with TRBD1. The V gene's germline CDR1 is SGHKS and CDR2 YYEKEE (reference sequence). J was trimmed by 5 bases and V by 7 bases; bases with no gene match: 6. The CDR3 spans 13 residues. The CDR3 spells CASLGQGVTEAFF. The CDR3, as DNA: TGTGCCAGCTTGGGACAGGGTGTTACTGAAGCTTTCTTT.

V is TRBV20-1 and J is TRBJ2-7, with 11 bases identical to TRBD2. The CDR3 is 15 residues long. The germline CDR1 and CDR2 sequences are DFQATT and SNEGSKA (reference sequence). J gave up 2 bases and V 1 base, and 4 bases lay outside the gene matches. The CDR3 DNA follows: TGCAGTGCTAGAGTCCAACTAGCGGGAGCCTACGAGCAGTACTTC. Encoded protein: CSARVQLAGAYEQYF.

The CDR3 sequence: CASSPRAVGLQETQYF. The CDR3 region has the DNA TGTGCCAGCAGCCCCAGGGCGGTGGGCCTCCAAGAGACCCAGTACTTC. J is TRBJ2-5 and V is TRBV2; weak D call: TRBD1 (5 bases). The CDR3 extends over 16 amino acids. V lost 6 bases and J 1 base, leaving 18 bases between the germline ends. Germline V gene sequence: CDR1 SNHLY, CDR2 FYNNEI.

At least ten counts were recorded for this clonotype. This chain uses TRBV7-9 with TRBJ2-3; D possibly corresponds to TRBD1 (7 bases). Germline V gene sequence: CDR1 SEHNR, CDR2 FQNEAQ (reference sequence). The CDR3 is made up of 15 amino acids. V lost 5 bases to trimming and J lost 1 base, with 13 bases between them. CDR3 sequence: CASSVQGGRTDTQYF. The CDR3, as DNA: TGTGCCAGCAGCGTGCAGGGGGGACGCACAGATACGCAGTATTTT.

The sample holds many counts of this clonotype. The chain combines TRBV20-1 with TRBJ2-3; D might be TRBD2 (5 bases). The V end was cut by 0 bases, the J end by 4 bases, with 11 bases between. The CDR3 is 14 residues long. Germline V gives CDR1 DFQATT, CDR2 SNEGSKA (reference sequence). This chain's CDR3 is CSARDPAGADTQYF. For the CDR3, the DNA is TGCAGTGCTAGAGATCCGGCGGGCGCAGATACGCAGTATTTT.

The chain carries TRBV18 and TRBJ2-3; perhaps TRBD2 as D (6 bases). The CDR3 is made up of 17 amino acids. V was clipped by 3 bases and J by 0 bases, with 16 bases between them. CDR1 KGHSH and CDR2 LQKENI come from the germline V gene. The CDR3 bases are TGTGCCAGCTCACCGGGGGGACCAACGCTGAGCACAGATACGCAGTATTTT. Amino acids: CASSPGGPTLSTDTQYF.

The chain carries TRBV24-1 and TRBJ2-2, with D hard to call. The CDR3 is 13 residues long. Trimming cost V 2 bases and J 6 bases, with 6 bases left between them. Per germline, CDR1 KGHDR and CDR2 SFDVKD. The CDR3 DNA reads TGTGCCACCAGTGATTATGCTGCCGGGGAGCTGTTTTTT. Its translation is CATSDYAAGELFF.

The chain couples TRBV20-1 to TRBJ2-3; a weak D match, TRBD1 (5 bases). The V gene's germline CDR1 is DFQATT and CDR2 SNEGSKA (reference sequence). The CDR3 contains 14 residues. V lost 2 bases and J lost 4, with 13 bases in between. The CDR3 loop is CSARRPQGADTQYF. The CDR3 region has the DNA TGCAGTGCTAGAAGGCCCCAGGGTGCAGATACGCAGTATTTT.

The chain combines TRBV20-1 with TRBJ1-5, with 9 positions matching TRBD1. CDR3 length equals 14 residues. The V gene's germline CDR1 is DFQATT and CDR2 SNEGSKA (reference sequence). Germline trimming cut 4 bases from V and 7 bases from J; bases unmatched to any gene: 8. The CDR3 reads CSATRQGGYQPQHF. The DNA of the CDR3 is TGCAGTGCTACCCGACAGGGGGGATACCAGCCCCAGCATTTT.

This chain connects TRBV6-2 or TRBV6-3 to TRBJ1-2; D gene ambiguous. Deletions cut 6 bases from V and 6 bases from J, with 23 bases between. The CDR3 is made up of 16 amino acids. Per the germline V gene, CDR1 is MNHEY and CDR2 is SVGEGT. This chain's CDR3 is CASRQGTSLYTNGYTF. CDR3 nucleotides: TGTGCCAGCAGACAAGGAACGTCCCTGTACACGAATGGCTACACCTTC.

In the case of this clonotype: No conserved phenylalanine or tryptophan is present at the end of the CDR3, so a read error is the likely explanation. The chain joins TRBV12-3 or TRBV12-4 to TRBJ2-7; 8 bases map to TRBD1. J was trimmed by 4 bases and V by 5 bases; bases with no gene match: 4. The CDR3 length is 13 residues. CDR3 nucleotide sequence: TGTGCCAGCAGTGGACAGGGTTCTTACGAGCAGTACCTC. Its protein is CASSGQGSYEQYL.

This clonotype was observed a few times. The chain has TRBV7-8 and TRBJ1-4; 8 bases agree with TRBD1. The germline V gene encodes CDR1 SGHVS and CDR2 FQNEAQ. There are 16 residues in the CDR3. The V and J ends lost 1 base and 10 bases, in that order; junction bases with no gene match: 11. The CDR3 sequence is CASSLVRHSGQGKLFF. The CDR3 DNA is TGTGCCAGCAGCTTAGTTAGGCATTCCGGACAGGGAAAACTGTTTTTT.

The rearrangement joins TRBV2 to TRBJ1-2, with a tentative D call TRBD1 (6 bases). The CDR3 has 13 residues. Germline V gene sequence: CDR1 SNHLY, CDR2 FYNNEI. Trimming removed 10 bases from V and 8 bases from J, with 20 bases in between. The CDR3 here is CATKSGEAPGYTF. The CDR3 DNA follows: TGTGCCACCAAATCAGGGGAAGCCCCGGGCTACACCTTC.

This chain joins TRBV2 and TRBJ2-1, with a possible D match to TRBD1 (5 bases). This CDR3 is built from 15 residues. V was clipped by 7 bases and J by 2 bases, with 15 bases between them. CDR1 SNHLY and CDR2 FYNNEI come from the germline V gene. CDR3 loop: CASTQTGDPYNEQFF. CDR3 bases: TGTGCCAGCACCCAAACAGGAGATCCCTACAATGAGCAGTTCTTC.

The V gene is TRBV9, the J gene TRBJ1-2; D gene unclear. Germline V gene data show CDR1 as SGDLS and CDR2 as YYNGEE. Trimming took off 4 bases at V and 4 bases at J, with 29 bases between the two ends. This CDR3 is 19 amino acids long. The DNA for the CDR3 is TGTGCCAGCAGCCGGGAGATACTCACACCTACTTCTTCTCTCTATGGCTACACCTTC. Amino acids: CASSREILTPTSSLYGYTF. Looking up the rest from reference TRBV9 and TRBJ1-2 gives the full variable domain: DSGVTQTPKHLITATGQRVTLRCSPRSGDLSVYWYQQSLDQGLQFLIQYYNGEERAKGNILERFSAQQFPDLHSELNLSSLELGDSALYFCASSREILTPTSSLYGYTFGSGTRLTVV.

The chain has TRBV5-5 and TRBJ1-2, with a tentative D call TRBD1 (6 bases). Germline-derived CDR1 and CDR2 are SGHKS and YYEKEE (reference sequence). Deletions cut 1 base from V and 7 bases from J, with 20 bases between. The CDR3 spans 16 residues. CDR3 region: CASSLNPSTGLSGYTF. The CDR3, as DNA: TGTGCCAGCAGCTTGAATCCGTCTACAGGGCTTAGTGGCTACACCTTC.

The chain couples TRBV29-1 to TRBJ1-2; D is perhaps TRBD1 (5 bases). Germline V gene data show CDR1 as SQVTM and CDR2 as ANQGSEA. This CDR3 has 11 residues. V was trimmed by 4 bases and J by 4 bases, leaving 7 bases between them. This CDR3 is CSVADSYGYTF. The DNA for the CDR3 is TGCAGCGTTGCAGACAGCTATGGCTACACCTTC.

This clonotype was seen only a few times. This sequence joins TRBV20-1 and TRBJ2-5, with D unresolved. Trimming shortened V by 0 bases and J by 1 base, and 9 bases separated the two germline ends. Germline loops: CDR1 DFQATT, CDR2 SNEGSKA (reference sequence). CDR3 length: 14 amino acids. CDR3 in amino acids: CSARDLVFQETQYF. The CDR3 DNA reads TGCAGTGCTAGAGATTTGGTATTCCAAGAGACCCAGTACTTC.